The source of this T cell receptor (beta chain) is a study of blood T cell repertoires in COVID-19. CDR3 length: 15 residues. Germline assignment: CDR1 MNHEY and CDR2 SMNVEV (reference sequence). V lost 5 bases and J 5 bases, leaving 19 bases between the germline ends. The authors' processing: Amplification from reference gene primers served as the basis for estimated nucleated cell counts. Some clones are missing from TCRdb's copy, which holds only in-frame ones; the method was immunoSEQ multiplex PCR. Clone size and the V and J calls come from that table; the DNA yielded D and trimming. In the table there are tens of thousands of clones, 65% to 85% of which are singletons.

The receptor's source is a man in his sixties or seventies with active or convalescent COVID-19. The source material was peripheral blood. The chain uses TRBV27 and TRBJ2-7, with D possibly matching TRBD2 (6 bases). CDR3 sequence (DNA): TGTGCCAGCAGTCCAGATCTTGGGGGGATCGACGAGCAGTACTTC. It yields the protein CASSPDLGGIDEQYF.